This is a list of T cell receptor beta chains from one sample in a study of T cells in localized non-small cell lung cancer. TCRdb keeps only in-frame clones here, not all; method: immunoSEQ multiplex PCR. This repertoire shows nearly 15,000 clones, approximately 89% found once; its top ten account for around 4.2%. This material consisted of peripheral blood, taken before any cancer treatment. The receptor set was obtained from a woman aged 40-70 years with stage I lung adenocarcinoma. Each CDR3 is given with its conserved first and last residue. A D gene is named only where the DNA matches it firmly. The size field is filled for only some rows; it gives once, few, many or a size class.

>-|TRBJ2-1|-|TRBV7-9
CASSRVEDTYNEQFF
TGTGCCAGCAGCCGAGTAGAAGACACATACAATGAGCAGTTCTTC
>-|TRBJ1-6|-|TRBV5-1
CASSLAPASSSPLHF
TGCGCCAGCAGCTTGGCCCCAGCCTCAAGTTCACCCCTCCACTTT
>TRBD1|TRBJ2-3|-|TRBV6-5
CASSYDRETDTQYF
TGTGCCAGCAGTTACGACAGGGAGACAGATACGCAGTATTTT
>TRBD2|TRBJ2-5|once|TRBV12-5
CASGLAGGGTQYF
TGTGCTAGTGGTCTAGCGGGGGGTGGGACCCAGTACTTC
>-|TRBJ1-1|-|TRBV19
CASSMGGVDTEAFF
TGTGCCAGTAGTATGGGAGGGGTCGACACTGAAGCTTTCTTT
>-|TRBJ2-1|once|TRBV18
CASSPDDEQFF
TGTGCCAGCTCACCTGATGATGAGCAGTTCTTC
>TRBD2|TRBJ2-1|-|TRBV27
CASSLEGGGNEQFF
TGTGCCAGCAGTTTAGAGGGCGGGGGGAATGAGCAGTTCTTC
>-|TRBJ2-1|-|TRBV19
CASRWRGSSYNEQFF
TGTGCCAGTAGGTGGCGGGGTAGCTCCTACAATGAGCAGTTCTTC
>-|TRBJ1-1|-|TRBV12-1
CASSRYNRDTEAFF
TGTGCCAGCAGCAGATACAACAGGGACACTGAAGCTTTCTTT
>-|TRBJ1-2|-|TRBV7-9
CASSLASRGVAGYTF
TGTGCCAGCAGCTTAGCGTCTCGAGGGGTGGCTGGCTACACCTTC
>-|TRBJ2-3|-|TRBV6-6
CASSTPGEARYF
TGTGCCAGCAGCACTCCCGGGGAGGCTCGGTATTTT
>-|TRBJ2-5|few|TRBV19
CASRGNFGGSETQYF
TGTGCCAGTAGAGGGAATTTTGGGGGCTCGGAGACCCAGTACTTC
>TRBD2|TRBJ2-5|few|TRBV15
CATSRAGGQETQYF
TGTGCCACCAGCAGAGCGGGGGGACAAGAGACCCAGTACTTC
>-|TRBJ1-3|once|TRBV5-8
CASSFPGSGGNTIYF
TGTGCCAGCAGCTTTCCAGGGTCTGGTGGAAACACCATATATTTT
>-|TRBJ2-1|-|TRBV5-1
CASSLDRGAYNEQFF
TGCGCCAGCAGCTTGGATCGGGGGGCGTACAATGAGCAGTTCTTC
>-|TRBJ1-1|-|TRBV30
CAWTRGMNTEAFF
TGTGCCTGGACAAGGGGCATGAACACTGAAGCTTTCTTT
>-|TRBJ1-2|-|TRBV28
CASSLVLQAFYTF
TGTGCCAGCAGTTTAGTCCTCCAAGCCTTCTACACCTTC
>-|TRBJ1-4|-|TRBV7-1
CASTISTNEKLFF
TGTGCCAGCACCATTTCAACTAATGAAAAACTGTTTTTT
>-|TRBJ2-5|-|TRBV7-2
CASSSNSETQYF
TGTGCCAGCAGCTCCAATTCAGAGACCCAGTACTTC
>TRBD1|TRBJ1-3|-|TRBV7-9
CASRPVFRDRDSGNTIYF
TGTGCCAGCAGACCCGTTTTCCGGGACAGGGACTCTGGAAACACCATATATTTT
>-|TRBJ2-2|few|TRBV28
CASSGEWGGELFF
TGTGCCAGCAGCGGGGAATGGGGCGGGGAGCTGTTTTTT
>-|TRBJ1-2|few|TRBV30
CAEEGGLNYGYTF
TGTGCCGAAGAGGGAGGGCTTAACTATGGCTACACCTTC
>-|TRBJ1-1|-|TRBV6-1
CASIRASPTEAFF
TGTGCCAGCATACGGGCTTCCCCCACTGAAGCTTTCTTT
>-|TRBJ1-3|few|TRBV11-2
CASSLGGDGNTIYF
TGTGCCAGCAGCTTAGGTGGTGATGGAAACACCATATATTTT
>TRBD1|TRBJ1-6|-|TRBV12-5
CASGQATGYDNSPLHF
TGTGCTAGTGGACAAGCGACAGGGTATGATAATTCACCCCTCCACTTT
>TRBD1|TRBJ2-5|-|TRBV2
CASSLGQAVETQYF
TGTGCCAGCAGTTTAGGACAGGCTGTGGAGACCCAGTACTTC
>-|TRBJ2-7|-|TRBV15
CATSRDVELGGDEQYF
TGTGCCACCAGCAGAGACGTTGAATTGGGGGGAGACGAGCAGTACTTC
>TRBD1|TRBJ2-1|-|TRBV5-1
CASSLGTGGSDEQFF
TGCGCCAGCAGCTTGGGGACAGGGGGAAGCGATGAGCAGTTCTTC
>TRBD1|TRBJ2-3|once|TRBV10-2
CASSEGQGGTDTQYF
TGCGCCAGCAGTGAAGGACAGGGAGGCACAGATACGCAGTATTTT
>TRBD1|TRBJ1-6|-|TRBV9
CASSVDGTGVSPLHF
TGTGCCAGCAGCGTAGACGGGACAGGGGTATCACCCCTCCACTTT
>-|TRBJ1-1|-|TRBV15
CATSRGGHVWTEAFF
TGTGCCACCAGCAGAGGGGGACACGTTTGGACTGAAGCTTTCTTT
>-|TRBJ1-5|-|TRBV18
CASRTFSNQPQHF
TGTGCCAGCAGGACATTTAGCAATCAGCCCCAGCATTTT
>-|TRBJ2-3|-|TRBV1
CTSSPRLLAGGTDTQYF
TGCACCAGCAGCCCTCGGTTACTAGCGGGGGGCACAGATACGCAGTATTTT
>-|TRBJ2-1|-|TRBV2
CASSYDNEQFF
TGTGCCAGCAGTTATGACAATGAGCAGTTCTTC
>TRBD1|TRBJ1-2|-|TRBV2
CASNQGADGYTF
TGTGCCAGCAACCAGGGGGCTGATGGCTACACCTTC
>TRBD2|TRBJ2-3|-|TRBV6-4
CASSDAGGTDTQYF
TGTGCCAGCAGTGATGCGGGGGGGACAGATACGCAGTATTTT
>-|TRBJ2-7|-|TRBV14
CASSQVDSLITGNYEQYF
TGTGCCAGCAGCCAAGTTGATTCTCTTATTACAGGGAACTACGAGCAGTACTTC
>-|TRBJ2-2|-|TRBV5-1
CASSSVVAGELFF
TGCGCCAGCAGCTCCGTCGTCGCCGGGGAGCTGTTTTTT
>-|TRBJ1-2|-|TRBV28
CASSYPGGALNYGYTF
TGTGCCAGCAGTTACCCGGGCGGGGCCCTTAACTATGGCTACACCTTC
>-|TRBJ1-6|-|TRBV6-1
CASSVGVQTYNSPLHF
TGTGCCAGCAGTGTTGGTGTCCAGACCTATAATTCACCCCTCCACTTT
>-|TRBJ2-7|-|TRBV2
CASSESRYEQYF
TGTGCCAGCAGTGAATCGCGGTACGAGCAGTACTTC
>TRBD1|TRBJ1-4|-|TRBV5-1
CASSRGQEGILTNEKLFF
TGCGCCAGCAGTAGAGGACAGGAGGGAATATTAACTAATGAAAAACTGTTTTTT
>-|TRBJ2-5|-|TRBV5-1
CASSSVGSPETQYF
TGCGCCAGCAGCTCGGTGGGCTCCCCGGAGACCCAGTACTTC
>TRBD1|TRBJ1-2|-|TRBV4-3
CASSQTTGGGYTF
TGCGCCAGCAGCCAAACAACAGGGGGCGGCTACACCTTC
>TRBD1|TRBJ2-3|-|TRBV7-8
CASRKLRGQINTDTQYF
TGTGCCAGCAGGAAACTGAGGGGACAGATAAACACAGATACGCAGTATTTT
>-|TRBJ2-7|-|TRBV11-3
CASSVGTTHEQYF
TGTGCCAGCAGCGTCGGGACCACACACGAGCAGTACTTC
>-|TRBJ1-2|few|TRBV25-1
CASSAFSGNGYTF
TGTGCCAGCAGTGCTTTCTCGGGGAATGGCTACACCTTC
>TRBD1|TRBJ2-5|-|TRBV7-9
CASSPPYRTGLVTMETQYF
TGTGCCAGCAGCCCCCCCTACCGGACAGGTCTAGTTACGATGGAGACCCAGTACTTC